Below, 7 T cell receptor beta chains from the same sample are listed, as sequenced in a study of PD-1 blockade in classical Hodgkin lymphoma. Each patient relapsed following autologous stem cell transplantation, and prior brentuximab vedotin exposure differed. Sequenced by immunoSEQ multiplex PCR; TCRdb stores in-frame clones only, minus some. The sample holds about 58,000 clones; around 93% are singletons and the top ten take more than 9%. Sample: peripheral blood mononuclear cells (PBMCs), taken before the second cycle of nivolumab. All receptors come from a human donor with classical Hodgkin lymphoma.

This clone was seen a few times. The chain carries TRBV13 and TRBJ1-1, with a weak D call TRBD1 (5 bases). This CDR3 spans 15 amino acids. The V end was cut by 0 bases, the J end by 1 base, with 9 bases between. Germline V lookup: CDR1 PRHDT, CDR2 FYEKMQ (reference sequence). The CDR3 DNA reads TGTGCCAGCAGCTTAGGGTTGACAGAGAACACTGAAGCTTTCTTT. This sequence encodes CASSLGLTENTEAFF.

The CDR3 DNA reads as TGTGCCAGCAGCGTAATAGGGGGTGCCTTGGGCAATGAGCAGTTCTTC. Protein: CASSVIGGALGNEQFF. This rearrangement joins TRBV9 to TRBJ2-1, with D maybe TRBD1 (6 bases). CDR3 length equals 16 residues. Germline V gene sequence: CDR1 SGDLS, CDR2 YYNGEE. Trimming pared 1 base from V and 6 bases from J, leaving 17 bases between. The full variable domain, with the rest looked up from reference TRBV9 and TRBJ2-1, is DSGVTQTPKHLITATGQRVTLRCSPRSGDLSVYWYQQSLDQGLQFLIQYYNGEERAKGNILERFSAQQFPDLHSELNLSSLELGDSALYFCASSVIGGALGNEQFFGPGTRLTVL.

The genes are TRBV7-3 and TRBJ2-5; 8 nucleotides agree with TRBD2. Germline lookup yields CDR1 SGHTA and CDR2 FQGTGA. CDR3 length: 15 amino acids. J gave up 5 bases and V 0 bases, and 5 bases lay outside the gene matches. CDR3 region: CASSLTPASGETQYF. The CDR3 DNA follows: TGTGCCAGCAGCTTAACCCCGGCTAGCGGGGAGACCCAGTACTTC. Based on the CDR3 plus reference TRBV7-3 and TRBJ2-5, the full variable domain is GAGVSQTPSNKVTEKGKYVELRCDPISGHTALYWYRQSLGQGPEFLIYFQGTGAADDSGLPNDRFFAVRPEGSVSTLKIQRTERGDSAVYLCASSLTPASGETQYFGPGTRLLVL.

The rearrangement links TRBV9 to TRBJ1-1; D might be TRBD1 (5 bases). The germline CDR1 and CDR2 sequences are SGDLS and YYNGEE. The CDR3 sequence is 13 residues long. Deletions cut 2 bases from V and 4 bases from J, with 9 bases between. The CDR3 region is CASSVGAATEAFF. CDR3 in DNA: TGTGCCAGCAGCGTCGGGGCTGCCACTGAAGCTTTCTTT.

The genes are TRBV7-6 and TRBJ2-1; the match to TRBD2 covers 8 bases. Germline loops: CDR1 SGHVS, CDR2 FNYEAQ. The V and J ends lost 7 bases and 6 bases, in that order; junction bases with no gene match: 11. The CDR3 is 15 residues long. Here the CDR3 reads CASKVGAGEGNEQFF. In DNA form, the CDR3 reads TGTGCCAGCAAGGTGGGAGCGGGGGAGGGCAATGAGCAGTTCTTC.

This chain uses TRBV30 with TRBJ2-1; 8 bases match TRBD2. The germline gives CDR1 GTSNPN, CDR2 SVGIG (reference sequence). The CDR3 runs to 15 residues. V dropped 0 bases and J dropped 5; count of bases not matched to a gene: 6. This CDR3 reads CAWSVLSGSHNEQFF. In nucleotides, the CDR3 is TGTGCCTGGAGTGTACTGAGCGGGAGCCACAATGAGCAGTTCTTC.

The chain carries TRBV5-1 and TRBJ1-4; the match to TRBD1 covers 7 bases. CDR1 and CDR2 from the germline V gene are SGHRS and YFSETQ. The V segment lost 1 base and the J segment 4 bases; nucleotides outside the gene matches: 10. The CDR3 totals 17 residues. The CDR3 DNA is TGCGCCAGCAGCTTGAGGGCCCCGACAGGGATTAATGAAAAACTGTTTTTT. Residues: CASSLRAPTGINEKLFF. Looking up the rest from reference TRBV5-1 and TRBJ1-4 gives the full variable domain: KAGVTQTPRYLIKTRGQQVTLSCSPISGHRSVSWYQQTPGQGLQFLFEYFSETQRNKGNFPGRFSGRQFSNSRSEMNVSTLELGDSALYLCASSLRAPTGINEKLFFGSGTQLSVL.